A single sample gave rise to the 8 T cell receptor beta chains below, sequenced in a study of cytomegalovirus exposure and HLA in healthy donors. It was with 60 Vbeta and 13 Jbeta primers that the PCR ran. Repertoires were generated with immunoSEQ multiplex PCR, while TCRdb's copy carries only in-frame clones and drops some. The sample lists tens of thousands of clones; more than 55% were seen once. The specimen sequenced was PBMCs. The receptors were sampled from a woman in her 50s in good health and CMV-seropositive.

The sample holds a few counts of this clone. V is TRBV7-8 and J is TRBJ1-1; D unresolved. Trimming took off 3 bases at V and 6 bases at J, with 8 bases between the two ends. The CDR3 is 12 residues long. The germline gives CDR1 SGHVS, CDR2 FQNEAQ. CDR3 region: CASSLVSAEAFF. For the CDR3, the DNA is TGTGCCAGCAGCTTGGTTAGCGCTGAAGCTTTCTTT. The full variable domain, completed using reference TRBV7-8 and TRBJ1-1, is GAGVSQSPRYKVAKRGQDVALRCDPISGHVSLFWYQQALGQGPEFLTYFQNEAQLDKSGLPSDRFFAERPEGSVSTLKIQRTQQEDSAVYLCASSLVSAEAFFGQGTRLTVV.

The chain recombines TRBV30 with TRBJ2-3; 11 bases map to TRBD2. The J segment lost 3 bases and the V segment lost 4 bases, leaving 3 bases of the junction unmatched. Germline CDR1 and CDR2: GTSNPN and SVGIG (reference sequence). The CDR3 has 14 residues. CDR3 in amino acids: CAWNLAGGTDTQYF. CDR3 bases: TGTGCCTGGAACCTAGCGGGGGGAACAGATACGCAGTATTTT.

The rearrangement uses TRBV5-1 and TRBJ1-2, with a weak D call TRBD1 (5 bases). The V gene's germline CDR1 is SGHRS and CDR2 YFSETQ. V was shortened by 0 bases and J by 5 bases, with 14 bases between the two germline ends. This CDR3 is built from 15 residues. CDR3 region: CASSLETGAAYGYTF. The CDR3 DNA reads TGCGCCAGCAGCTTGGAAACTGGGGCCGCTTATGGCTACACCTTC. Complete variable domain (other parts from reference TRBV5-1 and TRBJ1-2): KAGVTQTPRYLIKTRGQQVTLSCSPISGHRSVSWYQQTPGQGLQFLFEYFSETQRNKGNFPGRFSGRQFSNSRSEMNVSTLELGDSALYLCASSLETGAAYGYTFGSGTRLTVV.

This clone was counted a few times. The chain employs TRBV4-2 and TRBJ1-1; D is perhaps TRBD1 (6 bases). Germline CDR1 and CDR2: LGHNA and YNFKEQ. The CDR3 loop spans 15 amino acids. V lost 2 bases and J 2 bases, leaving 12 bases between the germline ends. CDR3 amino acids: CASSQLDRINTEAFF. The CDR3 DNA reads TGTGCCAGCAGCCAACTGGACAGAATCAACACTGAAGCTTTCTTT.

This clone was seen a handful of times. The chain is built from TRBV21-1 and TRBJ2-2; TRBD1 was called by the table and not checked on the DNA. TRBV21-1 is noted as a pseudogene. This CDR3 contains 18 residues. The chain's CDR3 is CASSKAAGGFRRTGELFF. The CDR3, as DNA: TGTGCCAGCAGCAAAGCAGCAGGGGGCTTCAGACGAACCGGGGAGCTGTTTTTT.

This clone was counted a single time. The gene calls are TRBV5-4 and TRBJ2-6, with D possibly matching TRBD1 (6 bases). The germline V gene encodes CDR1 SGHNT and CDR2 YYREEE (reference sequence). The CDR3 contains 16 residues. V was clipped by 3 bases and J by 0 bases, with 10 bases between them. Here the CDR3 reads CASSSQGPSGANVLTF. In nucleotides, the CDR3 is TGTGCCAGCAGCTCACAGGGCCCCTCTGGGGCCAACGTCCTGACTTTC.

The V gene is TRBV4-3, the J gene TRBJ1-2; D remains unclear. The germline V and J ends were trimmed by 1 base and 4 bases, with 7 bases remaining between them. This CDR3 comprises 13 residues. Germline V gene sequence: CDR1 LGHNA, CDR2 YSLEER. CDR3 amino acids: CASSQGEPYGYTF. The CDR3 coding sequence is TGCGCCAGCAGCCAAGGAGAACCCTATGGCTACACCTTC.

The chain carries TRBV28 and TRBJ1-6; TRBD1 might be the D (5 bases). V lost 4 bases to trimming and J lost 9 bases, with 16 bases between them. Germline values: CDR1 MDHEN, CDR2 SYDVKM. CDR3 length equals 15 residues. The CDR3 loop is CASSSLRDFGSPLHF. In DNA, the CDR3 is TGTGCCAGCAGTTCCTTGAGGGACTTCGGTTCACCCCTCCACTTT.